These 10 T cell receptor beta chains share one sample of origin, sequenced in a study of shared clonotypes between healthy human individuals. This table comes from immunoSEQ multiplex PCR, and its TCRdb copy is limited to in-frame clones, with some not included. This table has some 740,000 clones, 80% to 95% appearing once. Terminally differentiated effector memory CD45RA+ cells were excluded from the naive CD8 cells, which were CD45RO-negative and positively selected for CCR7. The sample taken for sequencing was naive CD8+ T cells sorted from blood. The origin of the receptors is a young man in good health.

This chain connects TRBV6-5 to TRBJ1-1; TRBD1 is a possible D gene (5 bases). The CDR3 consists of 15 residues. V dropped 6 bases and J dropped 3 bases, with 17 bases sitting between them. Germline values: CDR1 MNHEY, CDR2 SVGAGI. The CDR3 sequence is CASSYAQGVYTEAFF. As DNA, the CDR3 is TGTGCCAGCAGCTACGCTCAGGGAGTCTACACTGAAGCTTTCTTT.

The chain employs TRBV6-5 and TRBJ2-1, with D possibly being TRBD1 (6 bases). Per the germline V gene, CDR1 is MNHEY and CDR2 is SVGAGI. V shed 5 bases and J shed 5 bases, with 10 bases lying between them. The CDR3 is 13 residues long. In nucleotides, the CDR3 is TGTGCCAGCAGTACCTACAGGGACAATGAGCAGTTCTTC. This encodes CASSTYRDNEQFF.

DNA for the CDR3: TGTGCCACCTCCGTTACCTCCTACGAGCAGTACTTC. Amino acid sequence: CATSVTSYEQYF. The chain links TRBV7-9 to TRBJ2-7, with D hard to call. The germline CDR1 and CDR2 sequences are SEHNR and FQNEAQ (reference sequence). The CDR3 loop spans 12 amino acids. Between the trimmed V and J ends, which lost 10 bases and 0 bases, there was a span of 10 bases.

The sample holds one count of this clone. V is TRBV9 and J is TRBJ2-1, with 14 bases aligning to TRBD2. Germline CDR1 and CDR2: SGDLS and YYNGEE. This CDR3 is 17 amino acids long. V lost 0 bases, J lost 8 bases, and 7 bases stayed unmatched. The CDR3 DNA follows: TGTGCCAGCAGCGTAGCGGGACTAGCGGGAGAAAGGCATGAGCAGTTCTTC. Protein: CASSVAGLAGERHEQFF.

V is TRBV7-9 and J is TRBJ2-1, with 12 bases lining up with TRBD2. The J segment lost 9 bases and the V segment lost 6 bases, leaving 12 bases of the junction unmatched. The CDR3 sequence is 16 residues long. Germline CDR1 reads SEHNR; CDR2 reads FQNEAQ (reference sequence). The CDR3 here is CASRGKAASGRVEQFF. The CDR3 DNA reads TGTGCCAGCAGGGGGAAAGCGGCTAGCGGGAGGGTTGAGCAGTTCTTC.

The chain couples TRBV19 to TRBJ2-1; D unresolved. The V end was cut by 1 base, the J end by 6 bases, with 10 bases between. Germline CDR1 LNHDA, CDR2 SQIVND (reference sequence). This CDR3 spans 14 amino acids. The CDR3 DNA is TGTGCCAGTAGTATAGTTCCCGGGTTCAATGAGCAGTTCTTC. Translation gives CASSIVPGFNEQFF. Based on the CDR3 plus reference TRBV19 and TRBJ2-1, the full variable domain is DGGITQSPKYLFRKEGQNVTLSCEQNLNHDAMYWYRQDPGQGLRLIYYSQIVNDFQKGDIAEGYSVSREKKESFPLTVTSAQKNPTAFYLCASSIVPGFNEQFFGPGTRLTVL.

In its sample, this clone was seen once. The chain joins TRBV7-6 to TRBJ2-1; 7 positions match TRBD2. Germline CDR1 and CDR2: SGHVS and FNYEAQ. The V gene end was trimmed by 5 bases and the J gene end by 6 bases; junction bases not matched to a gene: 7. This CDR3 contains 14 residues. CDR3 sequence: CASSQRREINEQFF. In nucleotides, the CDR3 is TGTGCCAGCAGCCAGAGGCGGGAGATCAATGAGCAGTTCTTC.

The chain joins TRBV7-8 to TRBJ2-7, with 8 bases matching TRBD1. V lost 6 bases to trimming and J lost 2 bases; unmatched junction nucleotides: 9. The CDR3 extends over 15 amino acids. From germline, CDR1 is SGHVS and CDR2 FQNEAQ. The CDR3 protein is CASRPGQGATYEQYF. DNA for the CDR3: TGTGCCAGCAGGCCTGGACAGGGTGCCACCTACGAGCAGTACTTC.

The V gene is TRBV11-3, the J gene TRBJ2-2; D gene unclear. The CDR3 runs 11 residues. CDR1 and CDR2 from the germline V gene are SGHNT and YENEEA. Trimming shortened V by 5 bases and J by 4 bases, and 2 bases separated the two germline ends. CDR3 protein: CASSGTGELFF. The DNA for the CDR3 is TGTGCCAGCAGCGGCACCGGGGAGCTGTTTTTT.

The V and J genes are TRBV10-1 and TRBJ2-1, with D possibly being TRBD1 (5 bases). The CDR3 contains 14 residues. V was shortened by 0 bases and J by 6 bases, with 9 bases between the two germline ends. Germline V CDR1 and CDR2: WNHNN, SYGVQD (reference sequence). The CDR3 sequence: CASSESGAINEQFF. The CDR3 DNA reads TGCGCCAGCAGTGAGTCAGGGGCCATCAATGAGCAGTTCTTC.